This TCR beta chain was recorded in a study of T cells in Graves' hyperthyroidism and ophthalmopathy (dated by TCRdb to between 2018 and 2021). The study in broad terms: Peripheral blood was sampled at the time of initial diagnosis, prior to any treatment. For training and testing, the 100 or so patients in the discovery cohort were randomly divided in a 7:3 ratio. The paper reports TCR Vbeta CDR3 sequencing of some 140 peripheral blood samples: approximately 41 ophthalmopathy, under 80 hyperthyroidism and around 17 progressor patients. Whether ophthalmopathy could be predicted prospectively was tested in an independent validation cohort made up of under 20 hyperthyroidism patients plus 17 patients who later progressed to ophthalmopathy. In addition, the study compared T-cell repertoires in thyroid tissue and in blood from a handful of Graves' hyperthyroidism patients. To identify distinguishing TCR V-J signatures, a discovery cohort of some 99 patients was used, comprising 40 to 45 with Graves' ophthalmopathy and some 60 with stable Graves' hyperthyroidism. After blood sampling, hyperthyroidism patients were treated with methimazole at a starting dose of 30 mg daily, and ophthalmopathy patients were treated with high-dose intravenous methylprednisolone.

Worth noting for this clonotype: Its specific antigen is unknown. Base qualities were left out, and no much larger clone turns up one base away.

Graves' hyperthyroidism was defined as stable when no progression to ophthalmopathy occurred over 18 months of follow-up. The hyperthyroidism patients were between 18 and 65 years old and newly diagnosed, with a disease duration of less than 2 months. Exclusion was applied to patients with uncontrolled infections, other autoimmune diseases, pregnancy or lactation. Diagnoses were based on clinical symptoms, serum thyroxine and TRAb, thyroid ultrasound and orbital computed tomography. PBMCs were isolated from more than 9 ml of fresh peripheral blood by Ficoll-Paque density gradient centrifugation. Total RNA was extracted with Trizol reagent, and quality was checked on an Agilent 2100 Bioanalyzer. Amplification of TCR beta CDR3 regions was carried out from RNA transcripts. A first-round RT-PCR of the TCR CDR3 used the HTBI primer set with the Qiagen OneStep RT-PCR kit. The libraries were constructed in a second round of multiplex PCR and then size-selected and purified. Paired-end sequencing of the libraries was performed with 100 bp reads on an Illumina HiSeq2000. The original methods were these. SOAPnuke was used to process the raw data, throwing out any read that contained adapters or uncalled bases, had a mean Phred below 15, or lacked an exact constant-primer or identifier match. High-quality paired reads were merged using COPE v1.2.5, and each unique nucleotide sequence was defined as a clonotype. MiTCR v1.1 was used to align clonotypes to the IMGT TRBV, TRBD and TRBJ reference segments. The analysis was restricted to V-J combinations with a frequency above 0.0001, which together covered 99.2% of the repertoires. The TCS score was defined as F50 (clonal expansion) divided by E x V (chaos), with BLOSUM62-based TCRdist calculated between CDR3 peptides within each V-J. Welch's t-statistics and random forest reduced 450 to 600 V-J features to about 13, which were used in a naive Bayes classifier (R e1071). Using fastp trimming at Q25 and MiXCR clonotype assembly, TCRdb reanalyzed the public sequencing data and kept in-frame beta chains. Under each unique CDR3 protein, matching rows form one entry showing the most common genes and DNA. TCRdb, rather than the study authors, made the V and J calls. The sample table shows roughly 380,000 distinct CDR3 sequences, and about a fifth are seen once. The ten top clones hold about 3.7% of the sample.

The paper's findings and limits, for the study overall: Sample size was not statistically predetermined, and investigators were not blinded to group allocation. A 13 V-J signature model separated ophthalmopathy from stable hyperthyroidism, with about 90% sensitivity and roughly 81% specificity in cross-validation and 80%/75% in testing. Most expanded thyroid clonotypes (frequency above 0.001) were also found in blood, which suggests that blood repertoires may mirror thyroid immune responses. During validation, the model predicted progression to ophthalmopathy a median of approximately six months ahead of onset, with around 65% sensitivity and about 75% specificity.

This sequence was found in a woman aged 18-29 years with Graves' hyperthyroidism. Sequencing input: blood.

CDR3 loop: CASSHSTRKYEQYF. Here is the DNA: TGTGCCAGCAGTCACTCGACCCGGAAGTACGAGCAGTACTTC. The V gene is TRBV13 and the J gene is TRBJ2-7, with no reliable assignment of the D segment. Reading the germline V gene (reference sequence) gives CDR1 PRHDT and CDR2 FYEKMQ. V is clipped by 6 bases and J by 4 bases, and the sequence between their germline boundaries is 16 bases long. The CDR3 runs 14 residues from the cysteine to the phenylalanine. Only the CDR3 region is kept as DNA, spanning 42 bases read in frame from base 1.